The 29 T cell receptor beta chains below all came from one sample that was sequenced in a study of tumor and adjacent non-tumor tissue in lung cancer. Three rounds of nested PCR, following a modified ARM-PCR protocol, produced the TCRbeta library. TCRdb reprocessed the multiplex PCR reads with MiXCR, giving one entry per CDR3 protein. Here the sample spans more than 45,000 distinct CDR3 sequences, around 67% being singletons. The template was RNA from unsorted bulk tissue. This non-tumor lung sample came from over 3 cm beyond the tumor edge. Sequenced sample: distant non-tumor lung tissue. The origin of the receptors is an older woman with non-small cell lung cancer.

About this clonotype: One base away lies a much larger clone, so this may be a sequencing read error. The chain carries TRBV20-1 and TRBJ1-1; D remains ambiguous. Trimming stripped 6 bases from V and 1 base from J, with 18 bases between. This CDR3 has 15 amino acids. Germline V gene sequence: CDR1 DFQATT, CDR2 SNEGSKA (reference sequence). In DNA, the CDR3 is TGCAGTGCCGAACTCCTACAGAGGCGGAACACTGAAGCTTTCTTT. Protein product: CSAELLQRRNTEAFF.

The sample holds many counts of this clonotype. V usage is TRBV20-1 and J usage is TRBJ2-3; no clear D. This CDR3 contains 12 residues. Deletions cut 0 bases from V and 5 bases from J, with 6 bases between. The germline V gene encodes CDR1 DFQATT and CDR2 SNEGSKA (reference sequence). CDR3 residues: CSARDIIDTQYF. CDR3 DNA: TGCAGTGCTAGAGATATAATAGATACGCAGTATTTT.

About this clonotype: One end of the junction varies from germline; a read error may be responsible. The gene calls are TRBV6-5 and TRBJ2-3; weak D call: TRBD2 (6 bases). Germline CDR1 MNHEY, CDR2 SVGAGI. The CDR3 contains 17 residues. The CDR3 here is CASSYSGGTHYLDMQYF. The CDR3 DNA sequence: TGTGCTAGCAGTTACTCTGGAGGGACTCACTACCTAGATATGCAGTATTTT.

A word on this clonotype: A much larger clone sits a single nucleotide away, making a read error possible. It is likely a read error, because the conserved phenylalanine at the end of the CDR3 is missing. V is TRBV7-8 and J is TRBJ2-7; 7 positions agree with TRBD2. This CDR3 has 14 residues. The germline CDR1 and CDR2 sequences are SGHVS and FQNEAQ. The trim removed 3 bases at V and 3 bases at J, leaving 5 bases unmatched. This CDR3 is CASSFTSDYYEQYI. CDR3 nucleotide sequence: TGTGCCAGCAGCTTTACTAGCGACTACTACGAGCAGTACATC.

This clonotype appeared a single time. The CDR3 does not end in the conserved phenylalanine or tryptophan, so this is likely a read error. The chain has TRBV2 and TRBJ2-7; D is perhaps TRBD2 (6 bases). The germline V gene encodes CDR1 SNHLY and CDR2 FYNNEI. V lost 2 bases and J 2 bases, leaving 22 bases between the germline ends. The CDR3 totals 18 residues. The CDR3 region has the DNA TGTGCCAGCAGTGAATTGGGCGGGGCCCTAGGTGGAACCTACGAGCAGTACTAC. This translates into CASSELGGALGGTYEQYY.

As for this clonotype: At one boundary the junction diverges from the germline segment, which might be a read error. The chain joins TRBV29-1 to TRBJ2-2; 8 positions match TRBD2. The CDR3 loop spans 16 amino acids. Germline assignment: CDR1 SQVTM and CDR2 ANQGSEA. The CDR3 sequence is CIVVFRGGENTGELFF. CDR3 nucleotides: TGCATCGTTGTTTTTCGGGGGGGAGAGAACACTGGGGAGCTGTTTTTT.

The chain employs TRBV5-4 and TRBJ1-2, with D maybe TRBD1 (6 bases). The V end was cut by 10 bases, the J end by 7 bases, with 26 bases between. The germline V gene encodes CDR1 SGHNT and CDR2 YYREEE (reference sequence). This CDR3 contains 15 residues. The CDR3 DNA is TGTGCCGGTAGCTTGGGAGGGCCAGGGGTGGCTGGCTACACCTTC. Residues: CAGSLGGPGVAGYTF.

The CDR3 DNA follows: TGTGCCAGCAGCTCACGAAGCGGGTACGTGGATGAGCAGTTCTTC. It specifies CASSSRSGYVDEQFF. The chain employs TRBV11-2 and TRBJ2-1, with a weak D call TRBD2 (6 bases). Trimming stripped 4 bases from V and 8 bases from J, with 18 bases between. Germline CDR1 and CDR2: SGHAT and FQNNGV. The CDR3 has 15 residues.

Remarks on this clonotype: A much larger clone differs from this one at a single base, so this may be a read error. The rearrangement links TRBV29-1 to TRBJ2-2, with a possible D match to TRBD2 (6 bases). The CDR3 runs to 14 residues. Germline CDR1 SQVTM, CDR2 ANQGSEA. This CDR3 reads CSATELLNTGGLFF. The CDR3 DNA is TGCAGCGCAACAGAGCTTCTGAACACCGGGGGGCTGTTTTTT.

About this clonotype itself: One end of the junction is discordant with germline, which a read error may explain. The CDR3 loop reads CASSLTSGISNEQFF. Written as DNA, the CDR3 is TGTGCTAGCAGCTTAACTAGCGGGATCTCCAATGAGCAGTTCTTC. V is TRBV11-3 and J is TRBJ2-1, with 10 positions matching TRBD2. CDR1 and CDR2 (germline): SGHNT, YENEEA. The CDR3 is 15 amino acids.

About this clonotype: No conserved phenylalanine or tryptophan ends this CDR3, so it is likely a read error. V and J are TRBV14 and TRBJ1-1; D gene unclear. Germline values: CDR1 SGHDN, CDR2 FVKESK. The CDR3 consists of 14 residues. In DNA, the CDR3 is TGTGCCAACAGCCAAGCCGGGGAGAACACTGAAGCTTTCATT. Translating it yields CANSQAGENTEAFI.

On this clonotype itself: One end of the junction is discordant with germline, which a read error may explain. The V and J genes are TRBV4-2 and TRBJ2-7; no firm D call. This CDR3 is built from 15 residues. CDR1 is LGHNA and CDR2 is YNFKEQ in the germline V gene. The DNA of the CDR3 is TGTGCCAGCAGCCCCTCCTGCAGTCAAAACTACGAGCAGTACTTT. Translated, it gives CASSPSCSQNYEQYF.

Points on this clonotype: Germline and junction disagree at one end, which may indicate a read error. The chain links TRBV5-4 to TRBJ1-2; possibly TRBD1 for D (6 bases). Germline V gene lookup returns CDR1 SGHNT and CDR2 YYREEE (reference sequence). The CDR3 loop spans 15 amino acids. CDR3 loop: CANCLGGPGVAGYTF. The CDR3 DNA reads as TGTGCCAACTGCTTGGGGGGGCCAGGGGTGGCTGGCTACACCTTT.

CDR3 sequence (DNA): TGCAGCATTCGCCCCCGAAAATATGGGATCACAGATACGCAGTATTTT. This gives the protein CSIRPRKYGITDTQYF. The V and J genes are TRBV29-1 and TRBJ2-3; no reliable D call. There are 16 residues in the CDR3. The ends were cut back, 8 bases at V and 2 bases at J, with 23 bases in the middle. Per the germline V gene, CDR1 is SQVTM and CDR2 is ANQGSEA.

The count of this clonotype is one. The chain links TRBV2 to TRBJ1-2; TRBD1 matches at 9 bases. Per germline, CDR1 SNHLY and CDR2 FYNNEI. V lost 10 bases and J lost 4; bases outside the gene matches: 7. CDR3 length equals 13 residues. The CDR3 DNA follows: TGTGCCATCCGGGACAGGGTGGGCTATGGCTACACCTTC. This encodes CAIRDRVGYGYTF.

The chain couples TRBV6-6 to TRBJ2-7; possibly TRBD1 or TRBD2 for D (6 bases each). The CDR3 is 15 residues long. V lost 6 bases and J lost 3, with 18 bases in between. Germline CDR1 and CDR2: MNHNY and SVGAGI (reference sequence). This CDR3 is CASSKTRGSNYEQYF. CDR3 DNA: TGTGCCAGCAGCAAGACTAGGGGGAGTAACTACGAGCAGTACTTC.

A note on this clonotype: The junction shows a germline mismatch at one end, possibly a read error. V usage is TRBV4-2 and J usage is TRBJ2-2, with D unresolved. CDR1 and CDR2 (germline): LGHNA, YNFKEQ. The CDR3 covers 16 residues. CDR3 region: CASGQDWATNTRELSF. The CDR3 bases are TGTGCCAGCGGCCAAGATTGGGCCACGAACACCAGAGAGCTGTCTTTT.

Turning to this clonotype: A much more abundant neighbour one base away suggests this may be a read error. The CDR3 loop is CASGLNRRETQYF. CDR3 in DNA: TGTGCCAGCGGCTTGAACAGACGGGAGACCCAGTACTTC. The chain links TRBV5-5 to TRBJ2-5; D is undetermined. CDR1 is SGHKS, CDR2 YYEKEE, per germline (reference sequence). CDR3 length equals 13 residues.

Worth noting for this clonotype: Because the CDR3 is missing its conserved closing phenylalanine or tryptophan, this is likely a read error. The rearrangement joins TRBV11-2 to TRBJ2-3, with D perhaps being TRBD1 or TRBD2 (5 bases each). Per germline, CDR1 SGHAT and CDR2 FQNNGV. The germline V and J ends were trimmed by 1 base and 4 bases, with 12 bases remaining between them. The length of the CDR3 is 15 residues. CDR3 in amino acids: CASSLGGVGADTQYL. The CDR3 DNA sequence: TGTGCCAGCAGCTTAGGAGGGGTAGGCGCAGATACGCAGTATCTT.

To note about this clonotype: One end of the junction does not line up with germline, which may come from a read error. This chain links TRBV6-1 with TRBJ2-2; the D gene is possibly TRBD2 (5 bases). CDR1 is MNHNS and CDR2 is SASEGT in the germline V gene. The CDR3 runs 14 residues. The CDR3 spells CASNGLGNTGELFF. CDR3 nucleotides: TGTGCTAGCAATGGACTGGGGAACACCGGGGAGCTGTTTTTT.

As to this clonotype: This may arise from a read error, as a much more abundant clone is one base away. The rearrangement links TRBV6-4 to TRBJ1-1, with 10 positions matching TRBD1. There are 19 residues in the CDR3. CDR1 and CDR2 from the germline V gene are MRHNA and SNTAGT. The junction had 17 bases not matched to a gene; V was cut back by 2 bases and J by 5 bases. CDR3 bases: TGTGCCAGCAGTGACAGGGACAGGGGTAGAGTCCATGAATGGACTGAAGCTTTCTTT. This codes for CASSDRDRGRVHEWTEAFF.

This clonotype was seen more than once but under ten times. This may be a read error, as it is one base from a much larger clone. This chain uses TRBV14 with TRBJ1-2; a weak D match, TRBD1 (6 bases). The V end was cut by 0 bases, the J end by 3 bases, with 20 bases between. CDR1 and CDR2 from the germline V gene are SGHDN and FVKESK. The CDR3 totals 18 residues. This chain's CDR3 is CASSQDGRRGPWDYGYTF. The CDR3 DNA sequence: TGTGCCAGCAGCCAAGACGGCCGCCGGGGGCCATGGGACTATGGCTACACCTTC.

In its sample, this clonotype was seen a few times. This sequence joins TRBV20-1 and TRBJ2-1; D is uncertain. The V end was cut by 0 bases, the J end by 8 bases, with 5 bases between. This CDR3 spans 11 amino acids. Germline loops: CDR1 DFQATT, CDR2 SNEGSKA (reference sequence). CDR3 amino acids: CSARDGYEQFF. The CDR3 DNA reads as TGCAGTGCTAGAGATGGTTATGAGCAGTTCTTC.

Comments on this clonotype: Sequence at one end of the junction differs from germline and may be a read error. The chain employs TRBV10-3 and TRBJ2-7, with TRBD2 matching over 11 bases. Germline loops: CDR1 ENHRY, CDR2 SYGVKD. CDR3 length: 15 amino acids. The CDR3 coding sequence is TGTTCCATCAGTGCGACTAGCGGGACTGCCTACGAGCAGTACTTC. Protein sequence: CSISATSGTAYEQYF.

In the case of this clonotype: The junction departs from the called germline gene at one end, perhaps through a read error. The rearrangement links TRBV10-3 to TRBJ2-2; TRBD1 aligns across 7 bases. The V gene's germline CDR1 is ENHRY and CDR2 SYGVKD. This CDR3 is built from 14 residues. CDR3 sequence reads: CAIGQDLNTEELLF. DNA of the CDR3: TGTGCCATCGGACAGGACCTGAACACCGAGGAGCTGCTTTTT.

This clonotype was detected a few times. One junction end disagrees with the germline gene, perhaps due to a read error. The chain recombines TRBV4-2 with TRBJ2-7; D remains unclear. Germline V gene sequence: CDR1 LGHNA, CDR2 YNFKEQ. The CDR3 runs 11 residues. This chain's CDR3 is CASNQEDEQYF. In DNA, the CDR3 is TGTGCCAGCAACCAAGAAGACGAGCAGTACTTC.

The chain recombines TRBV6-5 with TRBJ1-5; D ambiguous. CDR1 and CDR2 (germline): MNHEY, SVGAGI. V was clipped by 6 bases and J by 7 bases, with 16 bases between them. CDR3 length: 14 residues. This CDR3 reads CASSSREVVQPQHF. CDR3 bases: TGTGCCAGCAGCTCCCGAGAGGTTGTCCAGCCCCAGCATTTT.

In the case of this clonotype: The conserved closing phenylalanine or tryptophan is absent in this CDR3, likely reflecting a read error. Because the CDR3's place on the DNA is in doubt, the DNA is left out and the CDR3 is given as listed by TCRdb. This chain connects TRBV12-3 or TRBV12-4 to TRBJ2-4; the listed D gene, TRBD1, was not tested against the DNA. The CDR3 contains 14 residues when both ends are counted. The chain's CDR3 is CASSLQGAKNIQHS.

Sample share makes this clonotype medium-sized. The genes are TRBV29-1 and TRBJ2-3; 13 bases fit TRBD2. The CDR3 extends over 15 amino acids. The J segment lost 4 bases and the V segment lost 7 bases, leaving 8 bases of the junction unmatched. CDR1 is SQVTM and CDR2 is ANQGSEA in the germline V gene. The CDR3 is CSAAGLAGVPDTQYF. The CDR3 region has the DNA TGCAGCGCTGCAGGACTAGCGGGAGTGCCAGATACGCAGTATTTT.